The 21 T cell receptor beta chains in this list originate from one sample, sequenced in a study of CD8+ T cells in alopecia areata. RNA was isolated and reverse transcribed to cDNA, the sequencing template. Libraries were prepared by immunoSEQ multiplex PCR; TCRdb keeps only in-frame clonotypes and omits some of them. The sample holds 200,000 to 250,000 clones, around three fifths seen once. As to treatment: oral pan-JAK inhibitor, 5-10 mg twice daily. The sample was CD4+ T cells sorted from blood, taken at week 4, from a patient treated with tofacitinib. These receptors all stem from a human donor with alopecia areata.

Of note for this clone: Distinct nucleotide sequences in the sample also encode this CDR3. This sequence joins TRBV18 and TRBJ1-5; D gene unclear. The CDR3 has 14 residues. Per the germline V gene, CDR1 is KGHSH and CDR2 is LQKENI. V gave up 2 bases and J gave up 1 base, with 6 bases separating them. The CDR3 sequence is CASSPSRSNQPQHF. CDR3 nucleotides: TGTGCCAGCTCACCAAGTCGCAGCAATCAGCCCCAGCATTTT.

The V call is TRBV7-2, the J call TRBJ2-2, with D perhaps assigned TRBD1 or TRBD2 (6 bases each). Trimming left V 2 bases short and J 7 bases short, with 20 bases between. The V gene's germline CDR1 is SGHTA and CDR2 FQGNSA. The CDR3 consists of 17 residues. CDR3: CASSLSQSGARGGELFF. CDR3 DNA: TGTGCCAGCAGCTTATCCCAATCGGGGGCCCGGGGCGGGGAGCTGTTTTTT.

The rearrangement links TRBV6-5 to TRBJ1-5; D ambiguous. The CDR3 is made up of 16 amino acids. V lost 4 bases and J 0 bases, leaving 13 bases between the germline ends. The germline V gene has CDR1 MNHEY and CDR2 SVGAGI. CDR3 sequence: CASSSTQADSNQPQHF. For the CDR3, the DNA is TGTGCCAGCAGTTCCACTCAGGCAGATAGCAATCAGCCCCAGCATTTT.

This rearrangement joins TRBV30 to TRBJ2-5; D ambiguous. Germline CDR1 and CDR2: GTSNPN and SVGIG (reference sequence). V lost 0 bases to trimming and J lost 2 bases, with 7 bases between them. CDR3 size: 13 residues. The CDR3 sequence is CAWSVGQQETQYF. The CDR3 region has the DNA TGTGCCTGGAGTGTAGGTCAGCAAGAGACCCAGTACTTC. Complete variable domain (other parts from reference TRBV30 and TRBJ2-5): SQTIHQWPATLVQPVGSPLSLECTVEGTSNPNLYWYRQAAGRGLQLLFYSVGIGQISSEVPQNLSASRPQDRQFILSSKKLLLSDSGFYLCAWSVGQQETQYFGPGTRLLVL.

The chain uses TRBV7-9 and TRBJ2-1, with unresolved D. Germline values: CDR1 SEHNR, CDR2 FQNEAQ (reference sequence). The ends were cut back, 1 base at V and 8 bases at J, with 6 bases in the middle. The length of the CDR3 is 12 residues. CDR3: CASSLEGYEQFF. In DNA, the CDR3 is TGTGCCAGCAGCTTAGAAGGGTATGAGCAGTTCTTC.

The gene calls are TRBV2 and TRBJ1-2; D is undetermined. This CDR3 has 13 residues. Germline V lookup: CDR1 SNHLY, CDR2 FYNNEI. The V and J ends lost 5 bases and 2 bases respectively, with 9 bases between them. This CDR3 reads CASSFTPNYGYTF. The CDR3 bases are TGTGCCAGCAGTTTCACACCGAACTATGGCTACACCTTC.

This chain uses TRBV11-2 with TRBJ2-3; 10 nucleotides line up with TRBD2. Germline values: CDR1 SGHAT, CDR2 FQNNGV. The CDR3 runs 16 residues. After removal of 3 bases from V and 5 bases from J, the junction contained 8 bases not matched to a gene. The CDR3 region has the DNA TGTGCCAGCAGCTTCGCAAGTCGACTAGCGGGAGATACGCAGTATTTT. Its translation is CASSFASRLAGDTQYF. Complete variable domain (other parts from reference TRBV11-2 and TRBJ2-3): EAGVAQSPRYKIIEKRQSVAFWCNPISGHATLYWYQQILGQGPKLLIQFQNNGVVDDSQLPKDRFSAERLKGVDSTLKIQPAKLEDSAVYLCASSFASRLAGDTQYFGPGTRLTVL.

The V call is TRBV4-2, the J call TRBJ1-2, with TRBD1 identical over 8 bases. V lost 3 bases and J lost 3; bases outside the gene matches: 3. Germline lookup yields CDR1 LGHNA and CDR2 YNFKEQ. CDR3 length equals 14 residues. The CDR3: CASSHDRGDYGYTF. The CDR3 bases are TGTGCCAGCAGCCATGACAGGGGAGACTATGGCTACACCTTC.

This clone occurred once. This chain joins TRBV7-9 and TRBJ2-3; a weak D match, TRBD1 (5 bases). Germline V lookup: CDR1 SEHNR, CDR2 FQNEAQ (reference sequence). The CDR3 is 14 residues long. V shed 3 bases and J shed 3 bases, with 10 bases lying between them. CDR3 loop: CASSFGQGTDTQYF. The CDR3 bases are TGTGCCAGCAGCTTTGGGCAGGGAACAGATACGCAGTATTTT. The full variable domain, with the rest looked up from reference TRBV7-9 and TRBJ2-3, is DTGVSQNPRHKITKRGQNVTFRCDPISEHNRLYWYRQTLGQGPEFLTYFQNEAQLEKSRLLSDRFSAERPKGSFSTLEIQRTEQGDSAMYLCASSFGQGTDTQYFGPGTRLTVL.

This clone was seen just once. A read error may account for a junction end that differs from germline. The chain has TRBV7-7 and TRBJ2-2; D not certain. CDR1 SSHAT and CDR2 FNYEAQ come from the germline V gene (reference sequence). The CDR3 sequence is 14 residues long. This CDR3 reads CASSLVPLVGELFF. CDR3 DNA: TGTGCTAGCAGCTTAGTCCCCTTGGTCGGGGAGCTGTTTTTT. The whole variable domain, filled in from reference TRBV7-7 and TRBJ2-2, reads GAGVSQSPRYKVTKRGQDVTLRCDPISSHATLYWYQQALGQGPEFLTYFNYEAQPDKSGLPSDRFSAERPEGSISTLTIQRTEQRDSAMYRCASSLVPLVGELFFGEGSRLTVL.

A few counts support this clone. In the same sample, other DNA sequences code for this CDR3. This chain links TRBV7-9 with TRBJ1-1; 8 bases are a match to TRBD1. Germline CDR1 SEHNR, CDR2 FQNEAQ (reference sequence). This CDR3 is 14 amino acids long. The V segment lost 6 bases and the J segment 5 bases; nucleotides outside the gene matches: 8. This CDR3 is CASSLQGASTEAFF. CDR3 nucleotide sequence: TGTGCCAGCAGTTTGCAGGGGGCGTCTACTGAAGCTTTCTTT. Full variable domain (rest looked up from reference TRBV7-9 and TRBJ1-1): DTGVSQNPRHKITKRGQNVTFRCDPISEHNRLYWYRQTLGQGPEFLTYFQNEAQLEKSRLLSDRFSAERPKGSFSTLEIQRTEQGDSAMYLCASSLQGASTEAFFGQGTRLTVV.

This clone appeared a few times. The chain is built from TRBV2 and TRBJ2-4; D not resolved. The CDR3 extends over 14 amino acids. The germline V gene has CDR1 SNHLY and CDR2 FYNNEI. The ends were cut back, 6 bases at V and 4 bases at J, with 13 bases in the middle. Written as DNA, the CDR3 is TGTGCCAGCAGATCGGACGGAAATAAAAACATTCAGTACTTC. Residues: CASRSDGNKNIQYF.

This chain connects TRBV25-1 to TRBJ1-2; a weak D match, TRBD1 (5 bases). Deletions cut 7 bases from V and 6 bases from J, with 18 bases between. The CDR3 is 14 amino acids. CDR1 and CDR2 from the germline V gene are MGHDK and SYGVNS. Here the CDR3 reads CASNTAGGYDGYTF. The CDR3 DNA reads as TGTGCCAGCAATACAGCGGGGGGTTACGATGGCTACACCTTC.

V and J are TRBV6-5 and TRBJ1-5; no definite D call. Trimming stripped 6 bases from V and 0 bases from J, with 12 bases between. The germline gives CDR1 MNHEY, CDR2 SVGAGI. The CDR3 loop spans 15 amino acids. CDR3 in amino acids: CASRPDMYSNQPQHF. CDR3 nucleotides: TGTGCCAGCAGACCAGACATGTATAGCAATCAGCCCCAGCATTTT.

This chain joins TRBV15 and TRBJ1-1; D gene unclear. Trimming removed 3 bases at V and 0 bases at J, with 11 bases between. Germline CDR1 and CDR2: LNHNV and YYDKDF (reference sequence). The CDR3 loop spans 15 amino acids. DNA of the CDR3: TGTGCCACCAGCAGGCCCCAGGCGATGAACACTGAAGCTTTCTTT. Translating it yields CATSRPQAMNTEAFF.

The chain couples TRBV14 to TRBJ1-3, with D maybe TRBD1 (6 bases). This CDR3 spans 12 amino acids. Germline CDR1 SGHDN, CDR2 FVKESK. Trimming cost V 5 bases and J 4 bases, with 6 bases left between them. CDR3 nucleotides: TGTGCCAGCAGCGGACAGGGAAACACCATATATTTT. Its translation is CASSGQGNTIYF.

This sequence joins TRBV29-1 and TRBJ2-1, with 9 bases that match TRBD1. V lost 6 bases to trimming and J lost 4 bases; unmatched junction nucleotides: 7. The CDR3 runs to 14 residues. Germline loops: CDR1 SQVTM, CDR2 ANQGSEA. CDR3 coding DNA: TGCAGCGTCATTGCGGGACAGGGTTACAATGAGCAGTTCTTC. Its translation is CSVIAGQGYNEQFF.

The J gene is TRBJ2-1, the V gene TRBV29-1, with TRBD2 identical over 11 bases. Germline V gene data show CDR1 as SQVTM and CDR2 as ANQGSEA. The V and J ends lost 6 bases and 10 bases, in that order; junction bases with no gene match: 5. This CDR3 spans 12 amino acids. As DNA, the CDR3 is TGCAGCGTGGATAGCGGGGGGGAGGAGCAGTTCTTC. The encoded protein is CSVDSGGEEQFF.

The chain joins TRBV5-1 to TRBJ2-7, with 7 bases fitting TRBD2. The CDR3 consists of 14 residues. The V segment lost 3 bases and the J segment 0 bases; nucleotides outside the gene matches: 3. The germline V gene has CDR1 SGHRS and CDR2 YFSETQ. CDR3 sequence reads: CASSSSGDSYEQYF. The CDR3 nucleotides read TGCGCCAGCAGCTCCAGCGGGGACTCCTACGAGCAGTACTTC.

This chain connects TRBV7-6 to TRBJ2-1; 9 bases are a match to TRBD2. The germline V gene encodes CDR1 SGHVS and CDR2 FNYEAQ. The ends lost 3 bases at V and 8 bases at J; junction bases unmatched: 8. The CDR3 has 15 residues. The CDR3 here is CASSLESAGGHEQFF. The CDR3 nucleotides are TGTGCCAGCAGCTTGGAATCAGCGGGGGGCCATGAGCAGTTCTTC.

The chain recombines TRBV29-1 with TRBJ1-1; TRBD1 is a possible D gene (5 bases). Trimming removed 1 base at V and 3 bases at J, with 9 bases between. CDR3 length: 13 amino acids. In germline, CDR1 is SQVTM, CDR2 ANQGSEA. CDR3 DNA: TGCAGCGTTGAAGTGGGGGTGGACACTGAAGCTTTCTTT. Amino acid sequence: CSVEVGVDTEAFF.